The sequence of this T cell receptor beta chain was determined in a study of T cell responses to AZD1222 COVID-19 vaccine. With respect to this clone: The antigen is undetermined.

The protocol was immunoSEQ multiplex PCR, while the TCRdb copy is restricted to in-frame clones and leaves out a portion. The table lists over 85,000 clones, more than 90% of them singletons. Study-wide results and limits: AZD1222 recipients seropositive at baseline numbered only six or seven.

V was clipped by 11 bases and J by 8 bases, with 19 bases between them. The CDR3 runs 14 residues. The germline V gene has CDR1 MNHNS and CDR2 SASEGT. The clonotype was recovered from an adult in good health. The V gene is TRBV6-1, the J gene TRBJ1-6; D not resolved. This specimen consisted of peripheral blood, obtained on day 0 of AZD1222 vaccination. The CDR3 region is CAFRDGGWDSPLHF. CDR3 DNA: TGTGCCTTCCGAGACGGAGGGTGGGATTCACCCCTCCACTTT.